This T cell receptor beta chain appears in the sequencing data of a study of blood T cell repertoires in COVID-19. Study-wide background: T cells, B-cell-depleted T cells, or PBMCs supplied cDNA or gDNA.

In the authors' methods: Reference gene primer amplification gave estimated nucleated cell counts. Data came from immunoSEQ multiplex PCR; TCRdb stores just in-frame clones and leaves some out. V and J calls and clone size are given by that table; D and trimming were obtained from the DNA. In the table there are approximately 88,000 clones, roughly 80% of which are singletons. This sequence was found in a human donor in a cohort sampled during active COVID-19. Sequenced material: peripheral blood.

The CDR3 spells CSVGNGGANIGADTQYF. In nucleotides, the CDR3 is TGCAGCGTCGGTAACGGGGGGGCCAACATAGGGGCAGATACGCAGTATTTT. This chain uses TRBV29-1 with TRBJ2-3; 8 nucleotides match TRBD2. Trimming removed 6 bases from V and 4 bases from J; junction bases left unmatched: 18. This CDR3 region has 17 residues. CDR1 and CDR2 from the germline V gene are SQVTM and ANQGSEA.